The 4 T cell receptor beta chains below come from one sample, sequenced in a study of blood T cell repertoires in COVID-19. Profiling relied on immunoSEQ multiplex PCR, and the TCRdb table lists in-frame clones only, not all of them. The data hold approximately 230,000 clones, with over 75% observed a single time. Sequences were obtained from peripheral blood. The receptors stem from a woman aged 40-49 years who had recovered from COVID-19.

The chain uses TRBV28 and TRBJ2-5; the match to TRBD2 covers 8 bases. V lost 8 bases and J lost 4; bases outside the gene matches: 6. Germline CDR1 reads MDHEN; CDR2 reads SYDVKM. The CDR3 spans 13 residues. The DNA of the CDR3 is TGTGCCAGCTCCTCCGGGGGGGGAGAGACCCAGTACTTC. Encoded protein: CASSSGGGETQYF. Combining the CDR3 with reference TRBV28 and TRBJ2-5 gives the whole variable domain DVKVTQSSRYLVKRTGEKVFLECVQDMDHENMFWYRQDPGLGLRLIYFSYDVKMKEKGDIPEGYSVSREKKERFSLILESASTNQTSMYLCASSSGGGETQYFGPGTRLLVL.

This clone was seen a few times. The chain is built from TRBV5-1 and TRBJ2-3; 8 nucleotides line up with TRBD2. Per the germline V gene, CDR1 is SGHRS and CDR2 is YFSETQ. The ends lost 0 bases at V and 5 bases at J; junction bases unmatched: 8. The length of the CDR3 is 16 residues. Here the CDR3 reads CASSLDGGRLGDTQYF. The CDR3 nucleotides are TGCGCCAGCAGCTTGGATGGCGGGAGGTTGGGAGATACGCAGTATTTT. Using reference TRBV5-1 and TRBJ2-3 for the parts outside the CDR3, the full variable domain is KAGVTQTPRYLIKTRGQQVTLSCSPISGHRSVSWYQQTPGQGLQFLFEYFSETQRNKGNFPGRFSGRQFSNSRSEMNVSTLELGDSALYLCASSLDGGRLGDTQYFGPGTRLTVL.

This clone was detected ten times or more. The chain employs TRBV21-1 and TRBJ1-5. TRBV21-1 is shown as a pseudogene. The CDR3 runs 15 residues. The CDR3 protein is CASSKGVYSNQPQHF. In DNA, the CDR3 is TGTGCCAGCAGCAAAGGAGTTTATAGCAATCAGCCCCAGCATTTT.

This chain's CDR3 is CAGGVLGNQPQHF. DNA of the CDR3: TGTGCCGGAGGGGTCCTGGGCAATCAGCCCCAGCATTTT. The V and J genes are TRBV19 and TRBJ1-5, with D perhaps TRBD1 (5 bases). Germline V gene data show CDR1 as LNHDA and CDR2 as SQIVND (reference sequence). CDR3 length: 13 residues. The V end was cut by 11 bases, the J end by 2 bases, with 13 bases between.